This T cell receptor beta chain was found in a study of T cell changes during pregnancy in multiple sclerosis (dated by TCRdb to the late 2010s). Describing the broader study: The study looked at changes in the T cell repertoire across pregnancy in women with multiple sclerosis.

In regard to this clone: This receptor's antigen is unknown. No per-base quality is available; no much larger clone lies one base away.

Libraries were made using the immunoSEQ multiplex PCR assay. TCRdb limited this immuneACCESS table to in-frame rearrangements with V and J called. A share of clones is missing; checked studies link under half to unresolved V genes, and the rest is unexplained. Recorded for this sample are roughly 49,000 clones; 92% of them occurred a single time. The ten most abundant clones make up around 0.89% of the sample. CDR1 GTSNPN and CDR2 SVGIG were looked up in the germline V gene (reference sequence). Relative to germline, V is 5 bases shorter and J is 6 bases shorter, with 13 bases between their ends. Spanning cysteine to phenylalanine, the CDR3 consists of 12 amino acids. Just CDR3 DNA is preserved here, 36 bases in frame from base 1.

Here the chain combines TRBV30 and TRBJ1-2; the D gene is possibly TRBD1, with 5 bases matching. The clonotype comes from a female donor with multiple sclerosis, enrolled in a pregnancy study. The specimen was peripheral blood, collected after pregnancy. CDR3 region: CAWAGPLNGYTF. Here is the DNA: TGTGCCTGGGCGGGGCCGCTTAATGGCTACACCTTC. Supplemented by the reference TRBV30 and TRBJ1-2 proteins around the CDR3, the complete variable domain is SQTIHQWPATLVQPVGSPLSLECTVEGTSNPNLYWYRQAAGRGLQLLFYSVGIGQISSEVPQNLSASRPQDRQFILSSKKLLLSDSGFYLCAWAGPLNGYTFGSGTRLTVV.